This TCR beta chain was obtained from a study of cytomegalovirus exposure and HLA in healthy donors (dated by TCRdb to about 2017). Broadly, across the study: According to an earlier analysis of 587 of the donors, 150 million to 200 million T cells yielded roughly 110 million unique TCR beta sequences and 276 Gb of sequence data. An early release covering 500 to 750 HLA-typed donors comprised about 310 gigabases of sequencing data and around 80 million unique TCR sequences. The genetic ancestry cluster associated with self-reported Caucasian donors included roughly 84% of the roughly 380 genotyped donors. The study aimed to test whether cataloging public T cell receptors could reveal signatures of past pathogen exposure. Using immunosequencing, the study profiled T cell repertoires from 500 to 800 subjects and related those repertoires to cytomegalovirus serostatus. Along with the roughly 610-subject first cohort, a separate validation cohort of over a hundred different subjects was used. To predict cytomegalovirus infection status, the study combined high-throughput TCR immunosequencing, statistical association of individual TCRs with disease status, and machine learning. To study patterns of TCR occurrence, a later analysis re-analyzed previously published TCR beta repertoires from under 750 donors and added high-resolution HLA genotyping. Rather than using new phenotypic data, the later analysis identified candidate immune exposures from TCR beta sequences and from how often those sequences occurred across donors. An earlier analysis of several hundred of the donors applied high-throughput TCR beta sequencing to assess whether each TCR beta V gene segment acted as functional or pseudogenic. Donor age, sex, ethnicity and CMV serostatus were compiled together with the repertoire data. A later genetic analysis used genome-wide SNP genotypes for about 60% of the 666 donors, treating that subset as a discovery cohort. Every discovery cohort repertoire had been produced on one sequencing platform. Both class I and class II loci were covered by HLA typing, at four-digit resolution. The number of donors typed differed by locus, with 629-630 for A, B, C, DRB1 and DQB1, around 560 for DQA1, 606 for DPA1, and around 450 for DPB1. Because of strong linkage in the cohort, 4 to 6 DR-DQ haplotypes were treated as single units for association and clustering. On average, roughly 250,000 unique TCR beta nucleotide sequences were sequenced per donor among some 430 genotyped donors of the cohort, with roughly a sixth of those sequences being non-productive. Results the study describes overall, beyond this receptor: Across donors, most TCR sequences were observed very rarely, whereas some public TCRs were present in many individuals. HLA typing was unavailable for some donors at each locus, so association tests used only the typed subset. Three of the identified cytomegalovirus-associated TCR beta chains were confirmed in vitro to be specific for cytomegalovirus antigens. The classifier was reported to diagnose cytomegalovirus status with high specificity and sensitivity in both the original and validation cohorts. When HLA alleles, especially DR and DQ, strongly co-occurred, attributing TCR associations to individual alleles was difficult. The authors suggested that the approach could potentially be extended to other disease states and immunological phenotypes. An association between a missense DCLRE1C variant and V-gene and J-gene trimming of TCR beta chains was found in a later genetic analysis and replicated in an independent cohort. In this cohort, only TCR beta chains were sequenced, and detectable features were limited by the absence of alpha or paired-chain data. Because counts were too low, about 15 rarely observed V segments, including chromosome 9 orphons, were left out of the earlier analysis of about 500 of the donors. Immune exposure information for the cohort was limited to CMV serostatus. The presence/absence analyses assumed that sequencing depth was roughly uniform across donors, and that assumption may not be true. Broadly in line with IMGT annotations, most TCR beta V segments showed up in productive rearrangements about 90% or about 30% of the time in an earlier analysis of approximately 640 of the donors. A later analysis found that TCR association rates varied across HLA loci, with DRB1 alleles showing the most associated TCRs and HLA-C alleles the fewest. A cluster of highly shared sequence variants was judged likely to represent a technical artifact of the sequencing pipeline. A later analysis found that HLA-associated TCR beta chains were more clonally expanded and had lower generation probabilities than equally common non-associated chains. Linkage disequilibrium might explain the correlated functional status among segregating V segments, but an unknown experimental factor could not be excluded. A later analysis reported that several top co-occurrence clusters appeared linked to parvovirus B19, influenza, CMV and Epstein-Barr virus. Specific HLA alleles were associated with 15,000 to 20,000 TCR beta sequences at a false discovery rate of 0.05 in a later analysis. A further reported finding was that TCR beta sequences accurately predicted the HLA-A and HLA-B alleles for most subjects in the first cohort. In a later genetic analysis, fewer N-insertions in productive TCRs were reported among donors in an Asian-associated ancestry cluster than the approximately 630-donor mean. The study gave a list of 150 to 200 TCR beta chains associated with cytomegalovirus. A later analysis found that most CMV-associated TCR beta chains appeared HLA-restricted, with HLA associations seemingly driven largely by CMV exposure. Because the 87-base-pair reads could not distinguish some IMGT-functional V segments, including TRBV6-2 and TRBV6-3, those segments were excluded.

For CDR1 and CDR2, the germline V gene (reference sequence) lists MNHEY and SMNVEV. V is pared back by 5 bases and J by 2 bases, with 9 bases lying between the germline termini. Reading from cysteine to phenylalanine, the CDR3 counts 13 amino acids. The only DNA kept is the CDR3, 39 bases in frame from the first base. The library was generated by the immunoSEQ multiplex PCR assay. A mixture of 60 forward primers for TCR Vbeta segments and 13 reverse primers for TCR Jbeta segments was used in the multiplex PCR. A multiplex PCR assay on genomic DNA amplified the CDR3 region of rearranged TCR beta genes. The Illumina HiSeq System was used to sequence the amplified TCR beta libraries as 87-base-pair reads. The authors' analysis ran thus. A later analysis counted approximately 74 million unique TCR beta chains across the 550 to 700 repertoires, and some 12 million of these chains were shared by at least two donors. To remove PCR and sequencing errors, raw reads were error-corrected and collapsed into unique sequences using a nearest-neighbor algorithm that merged closely related sequences. CDR3 sequences were aligned to IMGT reference sequences to assign V, D and J gene segments. For a sequence to be retained, at least a six-nucleotide match to both a V gene segment and a J gene segment was required. Rearrangements were classified as productive when the CDR3 lacked stop codons and remained in frame with V and J, and all other rearrangements were classified as non-productive. Following IMGT convention, CDR3 was defined as the stretch from the second conserved V-encoded cysteine to the conserved J-encoded phenylalanine. In an earlier analysis of approximately 590 of the donors, sequences lacking an unambiguous match to a single V gene segment were excluded. An earlier analysis of several hundred of the donors called V segments functional above 56.7% productive rearrangements and segregating when the between-donor standard deviation exceeded 5%. A statistical classification framework was developed to diagnose cytomegalovirus status using the catalog of TCR beta chain sequences. In a later analysis, TCR nucleotide sequences were compared against IMGT/GENE-DB human TR gene sequences so that V and J genes could be assigned. Using the TCRdist pipeline, a later analysis assigned CDR3 sequences along with most-parsimonious VDJ recombination scenarios. A later analysis defined each TCR beta chain by its CDR3 amino acid sequence plus V-gene family, and excluded reads lacking a unique V-gene family. A later analysis removed several hundred highly shared, low-generation-probability nucleotide sequences to deal with suspected cross-contamination and a sequencing artifact. For each public chain, a later analysis derived a clonal expansion index from normalized ranks of inferred template counts within each repertoire. In a later analysis, generation probabilities were computed using a VDJ recombination model fitted to out-of-frame rearrangements, and the results were checked against IGoR. In a later analysis, hypergeometric tests were used to score TCR-TCR, TCR-HLA and TCR-CMV co-occurrence, with a repertoire-size bias correction applied to TCR pairs. A later analysis estimated false discovery rates by permuting HLA or CMV assignments 20 times. In a later analysis, co-occurring TCRs were grouped using DBSCAN, with TCRdist sequence similarity added in when clustering inside HLA-allele-positive subsets. For co-occurrence clustering, repertoires with fewer than 30,000 or more than 120,000 public chains were excluded, along with five or six repertoires with anomalous nucleotide sharing. Held by TCRdb, this immuneACCESS table contains in-frame sequences only and omits some clones. Under half of the omission traces to an unresolved V gene where checked; the cause of the rest is unknown. The V and J calls and clone size come from that table; D and trimming were worked out from the DNA. This sample is represented by over 250,000 clones; roughly 89% of them were singletons. The top ten constitute less than 4% of the sample.

This clone was seen only once. The clone's antigen remains unknown. No clone much larger than this one lies a single base away; base qualities are absent. Distinct nucleotide sequences in the sample also encode this CDR3. The cohort was made up of hundreds of healthy bone marrow donors. At the time of sampling, all cohort members were nominally healthy, though unrecorded immune exposures were likely present. The donor was CMV seropositive and was included in the group of 250 to 300 seropositive cohort members. Each donor provided a peripheral blood sample, and peripheral blood mononuclear cells were used for TCR beta sequencing. Genomic DNA extraction from the blood cell samples was performed with the Qiagen DNeasy Blood Extraction Kit.

The chain is made from TRBV27 and TRBJ1-1; there is no confident call for the D gene. The TCR sequence derives from a man aged 40-50 years in good health and CMV-seropositive. Material for sequencing was PBMCs. This receptor carries the CDR3 CASSPSVNTEAFF. The sequence in DNA is TGTGCCAGCAGTCCTTCAGTTAACACTGAAGCTTTCTTT.